These T cell receptor beta chains were read from a single sample in a study of regulatory T cells in long-lasting Graves disease. TCRdb processed the multiplex PCR reads anew with MiXCR; each CDR3 protein has one entry. The table has more than 450,000 distinct CDR3 sequences, 15% to 20% seen once. These data were also reused for a study on T cells in Graves' hyperthyroidism and ophthalmopathy.

The sequencing used peripheral blood mononuclear cells (PBMCs), collected at new diagnosis, from a patient treated with antithyroid drugs. The receptors were gathered from a man aged 35 to 55 with Graves disease. Both conserved end residues are part of each CDR3. The order of the fields is V gene, D gene, clone size, J gene, CDR3 protein, CDR3 DNA. D genes are given only for firm matches. For some rows the clone size is stated as once, few or many, or as a class when expanded; others skip it.

TRBV5-1	NA	many	TRBJ2-5	CASSLVGGETQYF	TGTGCCAGCAGCTTAGTGGGAGGAGAGACCCAGTACTTC
TRBV20-1	TRBD1	many	TRBJ2-1	CSAREGTGNNEQFF	TGCAGTGCTAGAGAAGGGACAGGTAACAATGAGCAGTTCTTC
TRBV5-5	NA	NA	TRBJ2-3	CASSPGPQGTQYF	TGTGCCAGCAGCCCGGGCCCCCAGGGTACGCAGTATTTT
TRBV5-1	TRBD2	many	TRBJ2-2	CASSKGAGEIAGELFF	TGCGCCAGCAGCAAGGGAGCGGGAGAGATTGCCGGGGAGCTGTTTTTT
TRBV20-1	NA	many	TRBJ1-1	CSATGFDTEAFF	TGCAGTGCTACAGGGTTTGACACTGAAGCTTTCTTT
TRBV3-1	TRBD1	NA	TRBJ1-5	CASSQGEQGWGQPRHF	TGTGCCAGCAGCCAAGGGGAACAGGGATGGGGACAGCCCCGGCATTTT
TRBV2	TRBD2	NA	TRBJ2-1	CASSIRLAPVFGEQFF	TGTGCCAGCAGCATTAGACTAGCCCCCGTTTTCGGTGAGCAGTTCTTC
TRBV10-3	NA	NA	TRBJ1-2	CAISELGTAYGYTF	TGTGCCATCAGTGAGTTGGGGACGGCTTATGGCTACACCTTC
TRBV7-9	NA	NA	TRBJ1-2	CASSSPGPRGYTF	TGTGCCAGCAGCTCGCCGGGTCCAAGAGGCTACACCTTC
TRBV7-9	NA	many	TRBJ2-5	CASSLALQDQETQYF	TGTGCCAGCAGCTTAGCTCTGCAGGACCAAGAGACCCAGTACTTC
TRBV5-1	NA	NA	TRBJ2-4	CASTLDPRDTAKNIQYF	TGCGCCAGCACCTTGGATCCCCGGGACACTGCCAAAAACATTCAGTACTTC
TRBV28	NA	many	TRBJ2-7	CASSFSFGGGTYEQYF	TGTGCCAGCAGTTTCAGTTTTGGAGGGGGAACCTACGAGCAGTACTTC
TRBV20-1	NA	NA	TRBJ1-5	CSARGKGTDQPQHF	TGCAGTGCTAGAGGCAAGGGTACGGATCAGCCCCAGCATTTT
TRBV20-1	TRBD1	many	TRBJ2-7	CSAAHSGTGAREQYF	TGCAGTGCCGCGCACTCCGGGACAGGGGCGCGAGAGCAGTACTTC
TRBV28	NA	many	TRBJ2-7	CASSFVGSLREQYF	TGTGCCAGCAGTTTTGTTGGGTCGTTGAGGGAGCAGTACTTC
TRBV29-1	TRBD1	NA	TRBJ2-1	CSVDRDREHEQFF	TGCAGCGTTGATCGCGACAGGGAACATGAGCAGTTCTTC
TRBV28	TRBD2	NA	TRBJ2-2	CASSLSGELLF	TGTGCCAGCAGTTTAAGCGGGGAGCTGCTTTTT
TRBV7-6	NA	many	TRBJ2-7	CASSSGAHYEQYF	TGTGCCTCATCCTCCGGGGCCCACTACGAGCAGTACTTC
TRBV2	TRBD2	many	TRBJ2-1	CASRGGGNEQFF	TGTGCCAGCAGGGGGGGGGGAAATGAGCAGTTCTTC
TRBV27	NA	NA	TRBJ1-1	CASKRYTEAFF	TGTGCCAGCAAGCGGTACACTGAAGCTTTCTTT
TRBV6-1	NA	many	TRBJ1-2	CASSVITAPYGYTF	TGTGCCAGCAGTGTGATTACAGCCCCCTATGGCTACACCTTC
TRBV20-1	TRBD1	few	TRBJ1-3	CSAAGQGDGNTIYF	TGCAGTGCAGCGGGACAGGGGGACGGAAACACCATATATTTT
TRBV5-1	NA	NA	TRBJ2-2	CASSWGPRATGELFF	TGCGCCAGCAGCTGGGGACCGCGGGCCACCGGGGAGCTGTTTTTT
TRBV7-9	NA	many	TRBJ2-1	CASSLVRGGGGYNEQFF	TGTGCCAGCAGCTTAGTACGAGGAGGAGGGGGCTACAATGAGCAGTTCTTC
TRBV3-1	TRBD2	many	TRBJ2-5	CASSQNGLAGETQYF	TGTGCCAGCAGCCAAAACGGACTAGCGGGGGAGACCCAGTACTTC